What follows describes a single T cell receptor (beta chain). Antigen specificity is unknown. This record comes from a study of T cells after yellow fever vaccination. TCRdb reprocessed the 5' RACE reads with MiXCR, giving one entry per CDR3 protein. This sample yields 320,000 or so distinct CDR3 sequences, of which 7% to 9% are seen a single time; roughly 15% belongs to the top ten. CDR1 LNHNV and CDR2 YYDKDF come from the germline V gene (reference sequence). J gave up 3 bases and V 8 bases, and 14 bases lay outside the gene matches. This CDR3 spans 16 amino acids. Study-wide points: The booster response re-showed most primary clones: approximately 97% CD4, around 87% CD8.

The sample was PBMCs, taken about 49 days after the first yellow fever vaccination. This TCR derives from a man aged 18 to 35 who received the YFV17D yellow fever vaccine. The chain combines TRBV15 with TRBJ2-3; TRBD2 matches at 7 bases. In nucleotides, the CDR3 is TGTGCCACCCCCAGCGGGGCGCCCCTGTTGACAGATACGCAGTATTTT. This gives the protein CATPSGAPLLTDTQYF.